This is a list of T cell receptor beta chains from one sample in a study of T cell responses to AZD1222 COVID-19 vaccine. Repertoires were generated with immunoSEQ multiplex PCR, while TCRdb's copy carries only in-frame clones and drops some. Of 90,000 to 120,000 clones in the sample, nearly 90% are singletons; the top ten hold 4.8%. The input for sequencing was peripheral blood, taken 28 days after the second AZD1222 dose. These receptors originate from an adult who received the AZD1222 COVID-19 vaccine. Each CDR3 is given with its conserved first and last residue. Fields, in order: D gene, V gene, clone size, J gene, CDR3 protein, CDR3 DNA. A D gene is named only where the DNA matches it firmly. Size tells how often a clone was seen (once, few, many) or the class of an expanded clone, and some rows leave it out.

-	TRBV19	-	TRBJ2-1	CASTVDPPYNEQFF	TGTGCCAGTACCGTGGACCCCCCCTACAATGAGCAGTTCTTC
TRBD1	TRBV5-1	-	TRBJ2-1	CASSLEVYETGGPNEQFF	TGCGCCAGCAGCTTGGAGGTTTACGAGACAGGGGGTCCCAATGAGCAGTTCTTC
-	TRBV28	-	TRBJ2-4	CASSFAGLSKNIQYF	TGTGCCAGCAGTTTCGCGGGATTGAGCAAAAACATTCAGTACTTC
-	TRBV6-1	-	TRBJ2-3	CASSEMGRSTDTQYF	TGTGCCAGCAGTGAAATGGGCAGGTCTACAGATACGCAGTATTTT
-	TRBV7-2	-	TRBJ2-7	CASSRDMSYEQYF	TGTGCCAGCAGCCGGGACATGTCCTACGAGCAGTACTTC
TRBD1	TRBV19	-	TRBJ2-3	CASSLRTGPSTDTQYF	TGTGCCAGTAGTCTAAGGACAGGGCCGAGCACAGATACGCAGTATTTT
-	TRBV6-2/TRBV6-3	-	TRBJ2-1	CASSAVRYNEQFF	TGTGCCAGCAGCGCCGTTCGATACAATGAGCAGTTCTTC
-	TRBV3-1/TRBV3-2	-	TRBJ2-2	CASSTGATGELFF	TGTGCCAGCAGCACGGGGGCGACCGGGGAGCTGTTTTTT
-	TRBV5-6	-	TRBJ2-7	CASSFRYEQYF	TGTGCCAGCAGCTTTAGGTACGAGCAGTACTTC
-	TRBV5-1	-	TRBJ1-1	CASSPQSTNTEAFF	TGCGCCAGCAGCCCCCAGTCCACGAACACTGAAGCTTTCTTT
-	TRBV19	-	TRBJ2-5	CASSMRGTAQETQYF	TGTGCCAGTAGTATGCGGGGGACAGCCCAAGAGACCCAGTACTTC
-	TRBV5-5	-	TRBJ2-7	CASSMGGGSPYEQYF	TGTGCCAGCAGTATGGGTGGGGGGTCCCCTTACGAGCAGTACTTC
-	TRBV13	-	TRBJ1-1	CASSLGGGGNTEAFF	TGTGCCAGCAGCTTAGGCGGGGGCGGGAACACTGAAGCTTTCTTT
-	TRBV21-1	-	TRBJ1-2	CASPPGLFCYGYTF	TGTGCCAGCCCGCCGGGACTTTTCTGCTATGGCTACACCTTC
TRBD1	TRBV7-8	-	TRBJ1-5	CASSLGTGGGGNQPQHF	TGTGCCAGCAGCTTAGGGACAGGGGGCGGCGGCAATCAGCCCCAGCATTTT
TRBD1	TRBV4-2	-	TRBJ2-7	CASSPRTGLYEQYF	TGTGCCAGCAGCCCCCGGACAGGACTCTACGAGCAGTACTTC
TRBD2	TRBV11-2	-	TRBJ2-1	CASSLELAGGPSEQFF	TGTGCCAGCAGCCTGGAACTAGCGGGGGGGCCGAGTGAGCAGTTCTTC
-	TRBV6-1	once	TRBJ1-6	CASSEVGGSYNSPLHF	TGTGCCAGCAGTGAAGTTGGGGGATCCTATAATTCACCCCTCCACTTT
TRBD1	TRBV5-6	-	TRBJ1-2	CASSSLTGGLNGYTF	TGTGCCAGCAGCTCGCTTACAGGGGGGTTAAATGGCTACACCTTC
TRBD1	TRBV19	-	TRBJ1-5	CASSMGAGGLEPQHF	TGTGCCAGTAGTATGGGGGCAGGGGGCTTGGAGCCCCAGCATTTT
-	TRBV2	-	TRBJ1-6	CASSVQGENSPLHF	TGTGCCAGCAGTGTACAGGGTGAGAATTCACCCCTCCACTTT
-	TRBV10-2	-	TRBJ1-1	CASTLTGMNTEAFF	TGCGCCAGCACTTTGACAGGTATGAACACTGAAGCTTTCTTT
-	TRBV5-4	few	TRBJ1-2	CASSLVPTEAYGYTF	TGTGCCAGCAGCTTGGTACCGACGGAGGCCTATGGCTACACCTTC
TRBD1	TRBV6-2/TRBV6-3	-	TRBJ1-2	CASSYRDRGWRSYGYTF	TGTGCCAGCAGTTACCGGGACAGGGGATGGAGAAGCTATGGCTACACCTTC
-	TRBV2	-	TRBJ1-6	CASMIQYSYNSPLHF	TGTGCCAGCATGATCCAATACTCCTATAATTCACCCCTCCACTTT
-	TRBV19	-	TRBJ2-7	CASSQAGSSYEQYF	TGTGCCAGTAGTCAAGCCGGTAGCTCCTACGAGCAGTACTTC
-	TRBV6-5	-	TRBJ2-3	CASSYRDTRGDTQYF	TGTGCCAGCAGTTACCGGGACACTAGGGGGGATACGCAGTATTTT
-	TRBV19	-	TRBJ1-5	CASIPHGEGSQPQHF	TGTGCCAGTATCCCCCACGGGGAAGGAAGTCAGCCCCAGCATTTT
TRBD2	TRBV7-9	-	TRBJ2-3	CASSLGASGGPVPDTQYF	TGTGCCAGCAGCCTTGGGGCTAGCGGGGGCCCGGTACCAGATACGCAGTATTTT
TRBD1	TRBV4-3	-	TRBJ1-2	CASSPDRVTNYGYTF	TGCGCCAGCAGCCCCGACAGGGTCACTAACTATGGCTACACCTTC
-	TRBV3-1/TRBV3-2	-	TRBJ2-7	CASSQGVGGITYEQYF	TGTGCCAGCAGCCAAGGTGTGGGCGGCATTACCTACGAGCAGTACTTC
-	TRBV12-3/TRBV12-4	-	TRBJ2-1	CASSFRDEQFF	TGTGCCAGCAGTTTCAGGGATGAGCAGTTCTTC
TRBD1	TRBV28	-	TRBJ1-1	CASGGQGNTEAFF	TGTGCCAGCGGGGGACAGGGGAACACTGAAGCTTTCTTT
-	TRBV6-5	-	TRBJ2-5	CASRTLQETQYF	TGTGCCAGCAGGACTCTTCAAGAGACCCAGTACTTC
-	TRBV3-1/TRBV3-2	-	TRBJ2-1	CASSPWGNEQFF	TGTGCCAGCAGCCCTTGGGGGAATGAGCAGTTCTTC
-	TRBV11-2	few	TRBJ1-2	CASSYRDTYYGYTF	TGTGCCAGCAGTTACCGGGACACCTACTATGGCTACACCTTC
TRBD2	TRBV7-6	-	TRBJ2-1	CASSLSYSAGGYEQFF	TGTGCCAGCAGCTTAAGCTATTCCGCGGGGGGCTATGAGCAGTTCTTC
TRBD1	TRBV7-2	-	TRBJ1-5	CASSSGQGAGQPQHF	TGTGCCAGCAGCTCCGGACAGGGGGCAGGACAGCCCCAGCATTTT
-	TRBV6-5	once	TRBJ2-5	CASRPGGAGETQYF	TGTGCCAGCAGACCAGGGGGGGCTGGGGAGACCCAGTACTTC
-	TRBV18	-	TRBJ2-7	CASSPDTGSYEQYF	TGTGCCAGCTCACCTGATACAGGGTCCTACGAGCAGTACTTC
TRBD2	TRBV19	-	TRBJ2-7	CASSITSGSSSYEQYF	TGTGCCAGTAGTATAACTAGCGGGTCGAGCTCCTACGAGCAGTACTTC
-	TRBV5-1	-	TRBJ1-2	CASSLGPGMIDGYTF	TGCGCCAGCAGCTTGGGCCCAGGGATGATCGATGGCTACACCTTC